The 10 T cell receptor beta chains reported below all come from one sample, sequenced in a study of fetal regulatory T cell absence and autoimmunity. Some clones are missing from TCRdb's copy, which holds only in-frame ones; the method was immunoSEQ multiplex PCR. The sample has 95,000 or so clones; roughly 78% are singletons. Material: pancreas tissue. These receptors were obtained from a male donor with IPEX syndrome.

The CDR3 here is CASSSRQEPYGYTF. CDR3 nucleotides: TGTGCCAGCAGCTCGCGACAGGAGCCCTATGGCTACACCTTC. The chain carries TRBV21-1 and TRBJ1-2; the table's D call, TRBD1, was not checked against the DNA. TRBV21-1 is a known pseudogene. The CDR3 is 14 amino acids.

This clone showed up just a few times. J is TRBJ2-3 and V is TRBV10-3, with D perhaps matching TRBD1 or TRBD2 (5 bases each). Germline assignment: CDR1 ENHRY and CDR2 SYGVKD. The CDR3 length is 14 residues. V lost 8 bases and J lost 0, with 12 bases in between. CDR3 sequence reads: CAIGASLSTDTQYF. DNA for the CDR3: TGTGCCATCGGGGCTAGCCTCAGCACAGATACGCAGTATTTT.

The sample holds a few counts of this clone. The chain joins TRBV11-2 to TRBJ2-7; 11 bases line up with TRBD1. The V gene end was trimmed by 3 bases and the J gene end by 9 bases; junction bases not matched to a gene: 4. The V gene's germline CDR1 is SGHAT and CDR2 FQNNGV. CDR3 size: 13 residues. The CDR3 loop reads CASSFTGQGAQYF. Here the CDR3 DNA reads TGTGCCAGCAGCTTTACCGGACAGGGGGCGCAGTACTTC.

J is TRBJ2-3 and V is TRBV5-4; D ambiguous. The V end lost 0 bases, the J end lost 2 bases, and 7 bases lay between the germline ends. Germline V gene sequence: CDR1 SGHNT, CDR2 YYREEE (reference sequence). The CDR3 contains 14 residues. CDR3 amino acids: CASSLGTFTDTQYF. CDR3 coding DNA: TGTGCCAGCAGCTTGGGGACGTTCACAGATACGCAGTATTTT.

This clone was counted a few times. The CDR3: CASSLVSTSGNTIYF. Written as DNA, the CDR3 is TGTGCCAGCAGCTTAGTGTCAACCTCTGGAAACACCATATATTTT. V is TRBV11-2 and J is TRBJ1-3, with unresolved D. Germline V lookup: CDR1 SGHAT, CDR2 FQNNGV. The V and J ends lost 1 base and 0 bases respectively, with 7 bases between them. The CDR3 consists of 15 residues.

The sample holds one count of this clone. The CDR3 protein is CASSVGQGGTDTQYF. CDR3 coding DNA: TGTGCCAGCAGCGTAGGACAGGGGGGGACAGATACGCAGTATTTT. The chain employs TRBV9 and TRBJ2-3; 9 bases fit TRBD1. V dropped 0 bases and J dropped 3; count of bases not matched to a gene: 2. The CDR3 extends over 15 amino acids. From germline, CDR1 is SGDLS and CDR2 YYNGEE.

This clone turned up a few times. The genes are TRBV4-1 and TRBJ2-3; TRBD1 is a possible D gene (6 bases). Germline V gives CDR1 MGHRA, CDR2 YSYEKL. Trimming stripped 4 bases from V and 1 base from J, with 9 bases between. The CDR3 loop spans 14 amino acids. The chain's CDR3 is CASSPRGGTDTQYF. CDR3 nucleotide sequence: TGCGCCAGCAGCCCCAGGGGAGGCACAGATACGCAGTATTTT.

In this sample, this clone turned up a few times. The J gene is TRBJ1-6, the V gene TRBV7-9, with D uncertain. Trimming stripped 2 bases from V and 5 bases from J, with 4 bases between. The CDR3 totals 13 residues. Per the germline V gene, CDR1 is SEHNR and CDR2 is FQNEAQ (reference sequence). The CDR3 loop is CASSLQDNSPLHF. The CDR3, as DNA: TGTGCCAGCAGCTTACAGGATAATTCACCCCTCCACTTT.

The chain has TRBV21-1 and TRBJ2-5; the table assigns TRBD2, which was not confirmed against the DNA. TRBV21-1 is marked as a pseudogene. The CDR3 length is 15 residues. The CDR3 sequence: CASPFLLREAETQYF. The DNA of the CDR3 is TGTGCCAGCCCCTTCCTACTACGGGAGGCGGAGACCCAGTACTTC.

In its sample, this clone was seen a few times. The V call is TRBV2, the J call TRBJ1-6; TRBD1 matches at 7 bases. The CDR3 contains 15 residues. V lost 6 bases and J lost 3; bases outside the gene matches: 5. Germline CDR1 reads SNHLY; CDR2 reads FYNNEI. CDR3 nucleotides: TGTGCCAGCAGACAAGACAGGGTCTATAATTCACCCCTCCACTTT. Protein: CASRQDRVYNSPLHF.